Presented here are 28 T cell receptor beta chains from one specimen sequenced in a study of T cells in Graves' hyperthyroidism and ophthalmopathy. The TCR beta CDR3 regions underwent amplification using RNA transcripts as the source. HTBI primers were the set used in a first-round RT-PCR of the TCR CDR3. TCRdb used MiXCR to reprocess the multiplex PCR reads, holding one entry per CDR3 protein. The table records around 350,000 distinct CDR3 sequences, about 12% of them present only once. The source material was blood. These receptors were taken from a young woman with Graves' hyperthyroidism.

This clonotype appeared many times. V is TRBV6-1 and J is TRBJ1-2; maybe TRBD1 (5 bases). The V end lost 8 bases, the J end lost 8 bases, and 18 bases lay between the germline ends. The CDR3 is 13 amino acids. From germline, CDR1 is MNHNS and CDR2 SASEGT. The CDR3 sequence is CASGGAGYRGYTF. The CDR3 nucleotides read TGTGCCAGCGGAGGGGCAGGGTATCGCGGCTACACCTTC.

This clonotype was counted a few times. This chain uses TRBV7-8 with TRBJ1-1, with D possibly matching TRBD1 (6 bases). V was cut by 2 bases and J by 4 bases, with 17 bases left in between. The CDR3 is 16 amino acids. Germline CDR1 reads SGHVS; CDR2 reads FQNEAQ. The CDR3 nucleotides are TGTGCCAGCAGCTTATTGGACAGCGCCGGAGGCACTGAAGCTTTCTTT. Encoded protein: CASSLLDSAGGTEAFF.

At least ten counts were recorded for this clonotype. J is TRBJ2-7 and V is TRBV20-1; unclear D gene. Germline CDR1 is DFQATT and CDR2 is SNEGSKA (reference sequence). Between the trimmed V and J ends, which lost 3 bases and 5 bases, there was a span of 11 bases. The CDR3 extends over 12 amino acids. CDR3 sequence: CSASPGPNEQYF. DNA of the CDR3: TGCAGTGCTAGCCCTGGACCAAACGAGCAGTACTTC.

The chain carries TRBV5-6 and TRBJ2-7; either TRBD1 or TRBD2 may supply D (6 bases each). CDR1 is SGHDT and CDR2 is YYEEEE in the germline V gene. Trimming pared 3 bases from V and 7 bases from J, leaving 17 bases between. CDR3 length: 14 amino acids. CDR3 sequence reads: CASSSSPGAGEQYF. Here the CDR3 DNA reads TGTGCCAGCAGCTCTTCCCCGGGGGCGGGAGAGCAGTACTTC.

A few counts support this clonotype. The V and J genes are TRBV5-6 and TRBJ2-5, with TRBD1 as a possible D gene (5 bases). V gave up 0 bases and J gave up 1 base, with 10 bases separating them. The CDR3 runs 15 residues. Germline CDR1 reads SGHDT; CDR2 reads YYEEEE. CDR3 DNA sequence: TGTGCCAGCAGCTTGGGGAGACAGAGCCAAGAGACCCAGTACTTC. Its translation is CASSLGRQSQETQYF. Full variable domain (rest looked up from reference TRBV5-6 and TRBJ2-5): DAGVTQSPTHLIKTRGQQVTLRCSPKSGHDTVSWYQQALGQGPQFIFQYYEEEERQRGNFPDRFSGHQFPNYSSELNVNALLLGDSALYLCASSLGRQSQETQYFGPGTRLLVL.

This clonotype has more than one count but fewer than ten. The chain is built from TRBV2 and TRBJ2-2; 8 nucleotides agree with TRBD1. Germline V gene data show CDR1 as SNHLY and CDR2 as FYNNEI. The CDR3 is made up of 16 amino acids. The V and J ends lost 5 bases and 5 bases, in that order; junction bases with no gene match: 10. The CDR3 sequence: CASSPHDRGATGELFF. The CDR3 DNA reads TGTGCCAGCAGTCCGCACGACAGGGGAGCGACCGGGGAGCTGTTTTTT.

This clonotype was seen repeatedly, ten times or more. The CDR3 region has the DNA TGCGCCAGCAGCCACCGGGCAGGCGGCACTGAAGCTTTCTTT. This codes for CASSHRAGGTEAFF. The J gene is TRBJ1-1, the V gene TRBV4-3; D remains ambiguous. Germline V CDR1 and CDR2: LGHNA, YSLEER. V lost 3 bases to trimming and J lost 4 bases, with 12 bases between them. The CDR3 contains 14 residues.

CDR3: CASSPPRALTEKLFF. CDR3 nucleotide sequence: TGTGCCAGCAGTCCACCCAGGGCGCTGACTGAAAAACTGTTTTTT. This chain connects TRBV28 to TRBJ1-4, with D tentatively TRBD1 (5 bases). Trimming removed 5 bases from V and 7 bases from J, with 17 bases in between. Germline V gene sequence: CDR1 MDHEN, CDR2 SYDVKM. The CDR3 totals 15 residues.

In the case of this clonotype: This may stem from a read error, because a much larger clone lies one nucleotide away. The CDR3 does not close with the conserved phenylalanine or tryptophan, likely indicating a read error. V and J are TRBV20-1 and TRBJ2-1; 7 nucleotides match TRBD2. The V gene's germline CDR1 is DFQATT and CDR2 SNEGSKA (reference sequence). The CDR3 is 20 residues long. V lost 0 bases and J lost 0; bases outside the gene matches: 17. The CDR3 DNA sequence: TGCAGTGCTAGAGAGGCCGGGGAGGGGTCCATGTTACTCTCCTACAATGAGCAGTTCCTC. This gives the protein CSAREAGEGSMLLSYNEQFL.

This clonotype was seen ten or more times. This chain links TRBV6-1 with TRBJ1-2; 7 nucleotides align to TRBD1. Trimming took 3 bases from V and 8 from J; bases not matched to a gene: 6. Germline V lookup: CDR1 MNHNS, CDR2 SASEGT. This CDR3 region has 13 residues. This CDR3 is CASSDHRGGGYTF. Here the CDR3 DNA reads TGTGCCAGCAGTGATCACAGGGGCGGCGGCTACACCTTC.

There are many counts of this clonotype. The chain carries TRBV29-1 and TRBJ1-1, with D maybe TRBD1 (6 bases). Trimming removed 0 bases at V and 3 bases at J, with 14 bases between. This CDR3 region has 15 residues. Germline V gives CDR1 SQVTM, CDR2 ANQGSEA. CDR3 nucleotides: TGCAGCGTTGAAGATGGACGGGGGCAGTACACTGAAGCTTTCTTT. This gives the protein CSVEDGRGQYTEAFF. The full variable domain, rest sourced from reference TRBV29-1 and TRBJ1-1, is SAVISQKPSRDICQRGTSLTIQCQVDSQVTMMFWYRQQPGQSLTLIATANQGSEATYESGFVIDKFPISRPNLTFSTLTVSNMSPEDSSIYLCSVEDGRGQYTEAFFGQGTRLTVV.

This clonotype occurred many times. CDR3 sequence: CASSYPTRTMNTEAFF. In DNA, the CDR3 is TGTGCCAGCAGTTACCCCACCCGGACTATGAACACTGAAGCTTTCTTT. The chain couples TRBV6-2 or TRBV6-3 to TRBJ1-1; D not resolved. This CDR3 has 16 residues. V was clipped by 2 bases and J by 0 bases, with 13 bases between them. CDR1 and CDR2 (germline): MNHEY, SVGEGT.

This clonotype was picked up many times. The chain uses TRBV11-1 and TRBJ2-1, with 9 nucleotides matching TRBD2. CDR1 is SGHAT and CDR2 is FQDESV in the germline V gene (reference sequence). CDR3 length: 16 amino acids. The ends lost 3 bases at V and 4 bases at J; junction bases unmatched: 7. This CDR3 is CASSLFAGGVYNEQFF. CDR3 sequence (DNA): TGTGCCAGCAGCTTGTTCGCGGGGGGGGTATACAATGAGCAGTTCTTC.

This clonotype was detected many times. The genes are TRBV19 and TRBJ2-1; D may be TRBD2 (5 bases). The CDR3 is 13 amino acids. V was cut by 4 bases and J by 9 bases, with 13 bases left in between. Germline V lookup: CDR1 LNHDA, CDR2 SQIVND (reference sequence). CDR3 protein: CASSTGGGFEQFF. The CDR3 nucleotides are TGTGCCAGTAGTACGGGTGGAGGTTTTGAGCAGTTCTTC.

At least ten counts were recorded for this clonotype. This CDR3 reads CASSLGGVAQETQYF. The CDR3 DNA reads as TGTGCCAGCAGTTTAGGGGGAGTGGCCCAAGAGACCCAGTACTTC. This chain uses TRBV28 with TRBJ2-5; the D call may be TRBD1 or TRBD2 (5 bases each). CDR1 and CDR2 (germline): MDHEN, SYDVKM. The CDR3 consists of 15 residues. Trimming took off 2 bases at V and 1 base at J, with 11 bases between the two ends.

This clonotype has a count of ten or more. Written as DNA, the CDR3 is TGCAGCGTGTCGCATCGACTAGCGGGGGCCGGCGAGCAGTACTTC. It specifies CSVSHRLAGAGEQYF. The V and J genes are TRBV29-1 and TRBJ2-7; 12 bases line up with TRBD2. Germline values: CDR1 SQVTM, CDR2 ANQGSEA. This CDR3 comprises 15 residues. The J segment lost 6 bases and the V segment lost 6 bases, leaving 12 bases of the junction unmatched.

Many counts were recorded for this clonotype. The rearrangement uses TRBV27 and TRBJ1-6; a possible D gene is TRBD1 (5 bases). V was trimmed by 5 bases and J by 7 bases, leaving 15 bases between them. Germline assignment: CDR1 MNHEY and CDR2 SMNVEV (reference sequence). This CDR3 is built from 15 residues. The CDR3 loop is CASSGARVINSPLHF. The CDR3 bases are TGTGCCAGCAGTGGGGCCAGGGTCATAAATTCACCCCTCCACTTT.

The sample holds many counts of this clonotype. The CDR3 DNA sequence: TGTGCCAGCAGCTTAACGCGGCTAGCGGGAGGCGCTAGCACAGATACGCAGTATTTT. This sequence encodes CASSLTRLAGGASTDTQYF. V usage is TRBV7-3 and J usage is TRBJ2-3; 11 bases are a match to TRBD2. Losses at the gene ends were 0 bases for V and 0 bases for J; bases not matched to a gene: 8. The germline gives CDR1 SGHTA, CDR2 FQGTGA. This CDR3 comprises 19 residues.

This clonotype was detected ten times or more. The rearrangement links TRBV3-1 to TRBJ2-3, with 12 bases lining up with TRBD2. Germline CDR1 LGHDT, CDR2 YNNKEL (reference sequence). Unmatched junction bases numbered 8, after V lost 4 bases and J lost 3 bases. This CDR3 spans 17 amino acids. CDR3 sequence reads: CASSRLAGGAGTDTQYF. The CDR3 bases are TGTGCCAGCAGCCGGCTAGCGGGAGGGGCCGGAACAGATACGCAGTATTTT.

The genes are TRBV27 and TRBJ1-6, with 11 positions matching TRBD1. Germline-derived CDR1 and CDR2 are MNHEY and SMNVEV (reference sequence). CDR3 size: 16 residues. The V segment lost 5 bases and the J segment 10 bases; nucleotides outside the gene matches: 10. In DNA form, the CDR3 reads TGTGCCAGCAGTGAGGGGACAGGGGGTTTCAGGTCACCCCTCCACTTT. Residues: CASSEGTGGFRSPLHF.

This clonotype was seen repeatedly, ten times or more. The chain employs TRBV28 and TRBJ1-2, with D unresolved. Germline CDR1 MDHEN, CDR2 SYDVKM. Trimming took off 6 bases at V and 8 bases at J, with 13 bases between the two ends. The CDR3 sequence is 12 residues long. CDR3: CASRDSVGGYTF. The CDR3 DNA follows: TGTGCCAGCAGGGACTCCGTTGGGGGCTACACCTTC.

This clonotype has a count of ten or more. The chain recombines TRBV11-2 with TRBJ2-3; 9 positions agree with TRBD2. CDR3 size: 17 residues. Germline loops: CDR1 SGHAT, CDR2 FQNNGV. V lost 7 bases and J lost 2; bases outside the gene matches: 13. CDR3 nucleotide sequence: TGTGCCAGCATCAGAGGGCTAGCGGGGAAACTCACAGATACGCAGTATTTT. Protein: CASIRGLAGKLTDTQYF.

The chain recombines TRBV4-1 with TRBJ2-1; the match to TRBD1 covers 10 bases. J gave up 2 bases and V 4 bases, and 5 bases lay outside the gene matches. CDR1 is MGHRA, CDR2 YSYEKL, per germline. This CDR3 region has 16 residues. In DNA, the CDR3 is TGCGCCAGCAGCCCAACTGGACAGGGGGCCTACAATGAGCAGTTCTTC. Translating it yields CASSPTGQGAYNEQFF.

This chain links TRBV7-3 with TRBJ2-3; TRBD2 matches at 10 bases. The CDR3 loop spans 15 amino acids. Germline V CDR1 and CDR2: SGHTA, FQGTGA. V shed 2 bases, J shed 4 bases, and the junction held 3 bases outside the gene matches. This CDR3 reads CASSLGSGGSDTQYF. The CDR3 DNA reads as TGTGCCAGCAGCTTAGGTAGCGGGGGGTCAGATACGCAGTATTTT.

Comments on this clonotype: A much larger clonotype is one base distant, so this may be a read error. V usage is TRBV3-1 and J usage is TRBJ1-4; D not resolved. The CDR3 is 11 residues long. Germline V lookup: CDR1 LGHDT, CDR2 YNNKEL (reference sequence). With 8 bases removed from V and 7 bases from J, the gap between germline ends came to 8 bases. The CDR3: CASVTTEKLFF. DNA for the CDR3: TGTGCCAGCGTAACGACTGAAAAACTGTTTTTT.

This clonotype was seen ten or more times. The chain employs TRBV7-2 and TRBJ2-3; unclear D gene. CDR1 is SGHTA and CDR2 is FQGNSA in the germline V gene. Between the trimmed V and J ends, which lost 5 bases and 2 bases, there was a span of 14 bases. The CDR3 has 15 amino acids. CDR3 loop: CASSQRYRTTDTQYF. In DNA, the CDR3 is TGTGCCAGCAGCCAGAGATACAGAACCACAGATACGCAGTATTTT.

This clonotype was detected ten times or more. V is TRBV6-1 and J is TRBJ1-5; D unresolved. This CDR3 has 13 amino acids. V was clipped by 7 bases and J by 5 bases, with 12 bases between them. The germline CDR1 and CDR2 sequences are MNHNS and SASEGT. CDR3 region: CASTAGPYQPQHF. The CDR3, as DNA: TGTGCCAGCACGGCAGGCCCCTATCAGCCCCAGCATTTT.

This clonotype was counted at least ten times. This chain connects TRBV7-9 to TRBJ2-7, with 9 bases that match TRBD1. The V segment lost 4 bases and the J segment 0 bases; nucleotides outside the gene matches: 1. Germline lookup yields CDR1 SEHNR and CDR2 FQNEAQ (reference sequence). The length of the CDR3 is 14 residues. CDR3 amino acids: CASSWDRVSYEQYF. The CDR3 DNA reads as TGTGCCAGCAGCTGGGACAGGGTCTCCTACGAGCAGTACTTC.